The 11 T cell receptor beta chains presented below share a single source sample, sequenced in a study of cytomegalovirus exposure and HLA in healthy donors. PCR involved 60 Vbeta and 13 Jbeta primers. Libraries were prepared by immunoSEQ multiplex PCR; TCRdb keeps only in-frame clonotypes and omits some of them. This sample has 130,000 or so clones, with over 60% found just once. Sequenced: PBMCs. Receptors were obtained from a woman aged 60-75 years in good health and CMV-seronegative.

The CDR3 loop reads CASSSLAGGTGETQYF. The CDR3 nucleotides read TGCGCCAGCAGCTCCTTAGCGGGAGGCACTGGGGAGACCCAGTACTTC. The rearrangement links TRBV5-1 to TRBJ2-5; 10 positions match TRBD2. V lost 3 bases, J lost 5 bases, and 10 bases stayed unmatched. The CDR3 has 16 residues. Germline assignment: CDR1 SGHRS and CDR2 YFSETQ.

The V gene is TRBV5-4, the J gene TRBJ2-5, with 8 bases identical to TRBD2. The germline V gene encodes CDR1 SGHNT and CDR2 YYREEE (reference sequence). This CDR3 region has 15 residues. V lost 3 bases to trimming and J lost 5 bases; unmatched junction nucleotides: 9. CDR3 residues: CASSSTPGTRETQYF. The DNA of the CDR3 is TGTGCCAGCAGCTCTACTCCAGGGACTAGGGAGACCCAGTACTTC.

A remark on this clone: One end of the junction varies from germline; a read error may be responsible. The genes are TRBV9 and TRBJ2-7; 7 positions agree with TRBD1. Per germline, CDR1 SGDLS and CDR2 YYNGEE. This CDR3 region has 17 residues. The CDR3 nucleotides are TGTGCCGGCAGCCTCAGGGGCTTGACAGGGTCCCTCATAGAGCAGTACTTC. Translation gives CAGSLRGLTGSLIEQYF.

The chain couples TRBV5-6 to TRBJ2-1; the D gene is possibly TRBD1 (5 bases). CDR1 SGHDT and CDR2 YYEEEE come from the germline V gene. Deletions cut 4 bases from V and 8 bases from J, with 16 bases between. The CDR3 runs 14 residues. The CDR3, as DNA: TGTGCCAGCAGCCGACAAGGGGTTGTATATGAGCAGTTCTTC. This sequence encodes CASSRQGVVYEQFF.

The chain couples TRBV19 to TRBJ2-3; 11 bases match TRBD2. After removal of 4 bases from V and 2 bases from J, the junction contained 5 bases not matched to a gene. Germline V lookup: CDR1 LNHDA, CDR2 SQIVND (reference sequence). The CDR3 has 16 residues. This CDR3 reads CASSTTSGAPTDTQYF. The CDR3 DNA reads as TGTGCCAGTAGTACGACTAGCGGGGCCCCCACAGATACGCAGTATTTT.

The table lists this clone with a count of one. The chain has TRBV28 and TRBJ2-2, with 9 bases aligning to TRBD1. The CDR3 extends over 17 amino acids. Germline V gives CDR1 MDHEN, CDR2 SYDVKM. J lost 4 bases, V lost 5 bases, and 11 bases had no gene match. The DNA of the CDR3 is TGTGCCAGCAGTGCGGGTCCGGGACAGGGATCCACCGGGGAGCTGTTTTTT. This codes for CASSAGPGQGSTGELFF.

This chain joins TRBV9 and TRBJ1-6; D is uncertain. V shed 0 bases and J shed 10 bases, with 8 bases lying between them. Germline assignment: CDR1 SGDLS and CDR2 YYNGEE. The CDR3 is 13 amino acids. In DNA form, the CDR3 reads TGTGCCAGCAGCGTAGAACTGTACTCACCCCTCCACTTT. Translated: CASSVELYSPLHF.

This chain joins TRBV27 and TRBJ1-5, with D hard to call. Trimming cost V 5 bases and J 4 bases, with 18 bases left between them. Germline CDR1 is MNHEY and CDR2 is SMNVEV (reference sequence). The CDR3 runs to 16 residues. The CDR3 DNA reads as TGTGCCAGCAGTCGGCGGACCGGGGTGCGGAATCAGCCCCAGCATTTT. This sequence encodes CASSRRTGVRNQPQHF.

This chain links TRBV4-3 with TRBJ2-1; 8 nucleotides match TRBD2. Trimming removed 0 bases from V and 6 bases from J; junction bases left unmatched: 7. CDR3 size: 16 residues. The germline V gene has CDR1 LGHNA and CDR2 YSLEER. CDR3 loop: CASSQDLLLAANEQFF. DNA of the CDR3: TGCGCCAGCAGCCAAGATCTATTACTAGCGGCCAATGAGCAGTTCTTC.

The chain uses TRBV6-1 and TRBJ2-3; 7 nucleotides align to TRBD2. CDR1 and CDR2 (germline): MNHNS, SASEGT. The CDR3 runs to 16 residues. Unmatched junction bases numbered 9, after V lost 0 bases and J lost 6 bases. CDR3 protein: CASSEADGLVSDTQYF. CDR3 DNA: TGTGCCAGCAGTGAAGCTGACGGACTAGTCTCGGATACGCAGTATTTT.

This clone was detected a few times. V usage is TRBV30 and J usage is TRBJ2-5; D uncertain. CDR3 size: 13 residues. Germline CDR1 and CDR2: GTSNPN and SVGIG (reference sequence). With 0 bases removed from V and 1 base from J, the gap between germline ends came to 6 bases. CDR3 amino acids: CAWSVPLQETQYF. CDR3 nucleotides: TGTGCCTGGAGTGTACCACTCCAAGAGACCCAGTACTTC.